The rows below give T cell receptor beta chains drawn from one sample of a study of blood T cell repertoires in COVID-19. TCRdb's copy holds only in-frame clones and misses some; the assay was immunoSEQ multiplex PCR. The data contain about 200,000 clones, less than 90% of them singletons. Sequenced input: PBMCs or T cells enriched from blood (not recorded which). The source is a woman in her 30s who had been exposed to COVID-19. Both conserved end residues are part of each CDR3. The D gene is left open where the match is weak. The size entry is marked missing in some rows and otherwise reads once, few, many or a size class.

v_gene	d_gene	abundance	len	j_gene	CDR3nt	CDR3aa
TRBV9	TRBD1	few	14	TRBJ2-5	TGTGCCAGCAGCACCCGGGACAGTGAAGAGACCCAGTACTTC	CASSTRDSEETQYF
TRBV7-9	NA	NA	15	TRBJ1-4	TGTGCCAGCAGCTCCGCCGGAGGGCTAGAGGAAAAACTGTTTTTT	CASSSAGGLEEKLFF
TRBV29-1	TRBD1	few	11	TRBJ1-1	TGCAGCGGAGACAGGGGAGCTGAAGCTTTCTTT	CSGDRGAEAFF
TRBV28	NA	NA	14	TRBJ1-3	TGTGCCAGCGGACGGGGATTTTCTGGAAACACCATATATTTT	CASGRGFSGNTIYF
TRBV7-3	NA	NA	14	TRBJ1-6	TGTGCCAGCAGCCTACTAGGCTATAATTCACCCCTCCACTTT	CASSLLGYNSPLHF
TRBV11-2	NA	NA	17	TRBJ2-6	TGTGCCAGCAGCTTGACTCCCGGGTTATCTGGGGCCAACGTCCTGACTTTC	CASSLTPGLSGANVLTF
TRBV12-3/TRBV12-4	TRBD1	NA	13	TRBJ1-2	TGTGCCAGCAGTAAAACAGGGGGGTCGGGCTACACCTTC	CASSKTGGSGYTF
TRBV11-2	NA	NA	18	TRBJ1-2	TGTGCCAGCAGCTTAGATACCCCTAGTGGAGGAGGTAACTATGGCTACACCTTC	CASSLDTPSGGGNYGYTF
TRBV7-2	NA	once	13	TRBJ2-2	TGTGCCAGCAGCCTAACTCCTACCGGGGAGCTGTTTTTT	CASSLTPTGELFF
TRBV7-2	NA	NA	13	TRBJ2-7	TGTGCCAGCAGCACACAGAGCTCCTACGAGCAGTACTTC	CASSTQSSYEQYF
TRBV5-4	TRBD1	NA	14	TRBJ1-4	TGTGCCAGCAGCTTGGTTGGAGGGGGCGAAAAACTGTTTTTT	CASSLVGGGEKLFF
TRBV14	NA	few	12	TRBJ2-7	TGTGCCAGCAGCCAAGCAGGTTACGAGCAGTACTTC	CASSQAGYEQYF
TRBV4-2	NA	NA	15	TRBJ1-1	TGTGCCAGCAGCCAACCTACAGGGCCGAACACTGAAGCTTTCTTT	CASSQPTGPNTEAFF
TRBV10-1	NA	NA	13	TRBJ1-6	TGCGCCAGCAGTGAAGGGGACCCCGGGACTCTCCACTTT	CASSEGDPGTLHF
TRBV2	NA	NA	15	TRBJ1-5	TGTGCCAGCAGTGAAGAGGGGATTAGCAATCAGCCCCAGCATTTT	CASSEEGISNQPQHF
TRBV6-2/TRBV6-3	TRBD2	NA	16	TRBJ2-3	TGTGCCAGCAGTTACTCCTACAGCGGGGAATTAGATACGCAGTATTTT	CASSYSYSGELDTQYF
TRBV6-5	NA	NA	14	TRBJ1-2	TGTGCCAGCAGGATTACCGGGACAACACATGGCTACACCTTC	CASRITGTTHGYTF